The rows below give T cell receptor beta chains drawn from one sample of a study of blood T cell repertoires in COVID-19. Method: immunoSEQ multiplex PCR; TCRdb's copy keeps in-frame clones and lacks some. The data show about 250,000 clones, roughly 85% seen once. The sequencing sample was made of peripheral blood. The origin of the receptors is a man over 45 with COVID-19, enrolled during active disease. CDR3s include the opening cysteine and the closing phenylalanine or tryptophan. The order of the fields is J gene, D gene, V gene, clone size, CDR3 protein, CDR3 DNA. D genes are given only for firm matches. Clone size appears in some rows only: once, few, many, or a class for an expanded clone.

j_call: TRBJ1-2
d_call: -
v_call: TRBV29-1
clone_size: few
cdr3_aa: CSVVSSSNYGYTF
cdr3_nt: TGCAGCGTCGTCTCCAGTTCAAACTATGGCTACACCTTC

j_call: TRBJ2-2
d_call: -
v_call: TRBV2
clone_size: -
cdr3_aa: CASRGQANTGELFF
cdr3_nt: TGTGCCAGCAGGGGACAAGCGAACACCGGGGAGCTGTTTTTT

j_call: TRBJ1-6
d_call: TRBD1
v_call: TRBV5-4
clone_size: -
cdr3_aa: CASSLGGGQSNSPLHF
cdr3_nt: TGTGCCAGCAGCTTGGGAGGGGGACAGAGTAATTCACCCCTCCACTTT

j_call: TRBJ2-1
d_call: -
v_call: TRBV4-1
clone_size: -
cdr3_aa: CASSRSSSGAFSYNEQFF
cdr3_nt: TGCGCCAGCAGCCGGTCATCCTCAGGGGCCTTCTCCTACAATGAGCAGTTCTTC

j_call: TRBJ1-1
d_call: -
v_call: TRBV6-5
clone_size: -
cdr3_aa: CASNQNRVNTEAFF
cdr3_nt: TGTGCCAGCAATCAAAACAGGGTGAACACTGAAGCTTTCTTT

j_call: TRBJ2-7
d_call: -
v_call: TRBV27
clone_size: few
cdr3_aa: CASSWTGRGEQYF
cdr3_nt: TGTGCCAGCAGCTGGACAGGGAGGGGCGAGCAGTACTTC

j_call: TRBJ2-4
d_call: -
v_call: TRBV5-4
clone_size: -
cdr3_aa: CASSSQGSFNIQYF
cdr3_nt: TGTGCCAGCAGCTCCCAGGGGTCGTTCAACATTCAGTACTTC

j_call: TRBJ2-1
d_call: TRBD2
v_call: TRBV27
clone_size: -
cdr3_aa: CASSLVAGAYNEQFF
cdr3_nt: TGTGCCAGCAGTTTAGTAGCGGGGGCCTACAATGAGCAGTTCTTC

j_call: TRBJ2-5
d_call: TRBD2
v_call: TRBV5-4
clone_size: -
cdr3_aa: CASSLAGRVQETQYF
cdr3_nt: TGTGCCAGCAGCTTAGCGGGGAGGGTTCAAGAGACCCAGTACTTC

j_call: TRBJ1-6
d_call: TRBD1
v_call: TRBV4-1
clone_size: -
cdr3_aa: CASSQGNRGDSPLHF
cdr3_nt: TGCGCCAGCAGCCAAGGGAACAGGGGGGATTCACCCCTCCACTTT

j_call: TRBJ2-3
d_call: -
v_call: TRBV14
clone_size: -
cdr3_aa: CASSQDYTTQYF
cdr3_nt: TGTGCCAGCAGCCAAGATTACACTACGCAGTATTTT

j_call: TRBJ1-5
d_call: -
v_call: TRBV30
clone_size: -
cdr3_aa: CAWSVRQVNQPQHF
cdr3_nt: TGTGCCTGGAGTGTACGTCAGGTCAATCAGCCCCAGCATTTT

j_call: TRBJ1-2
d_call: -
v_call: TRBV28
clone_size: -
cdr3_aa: CATFGSGIDYGYTF
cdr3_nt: TGTGCCACCTTCGGATCGGGTATCGACTATGGCTACACCTTC

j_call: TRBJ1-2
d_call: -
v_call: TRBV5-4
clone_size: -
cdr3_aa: CASSTEEGSRRGYTF
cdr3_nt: TGTGCCAGCAGCACTGAGGAGGGATCTCGCCGTGGCTACACCTTC

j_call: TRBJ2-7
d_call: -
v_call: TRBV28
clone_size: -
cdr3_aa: CASSPVSPQYEQYF
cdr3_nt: TGTGCCAGCAGCCCCGTTTCCCCACAATACGAGCAGTACTTC